These T cell receptor beta chains were read from a single sample in a study of shared clonotypes between healthy human individuals. Clones were read by immunoSEQ multiplex PCR, and TCRdb kept only the in-frame ones, dropping some. Here the sample spans over a million clones, around 98% being singletons. The specimen sequenced was naive CD4+ T cells sorted from blood. These receptor sequences come from a young man in good health. Both conserved end residues are part of each CDR3. The order of the fields is clone size, D gene, V gene, J gene, CDR3 protein, CDR3 DNA. The D gene is left open where the match is weak. Expanded clones are given a class, and other clones once, few, many or no size at all.

abundance: once
d_gene: .
v_gene: TRBV5-6
j_gene: TRBJ1-5
CDR3aa: CASSPRGGRNQPQHF
CDR3nt: TGTGCCAGCAGCCCTCGGGGAGGAAGAAATCAGCCCCAGCATTTT

abundance: .
d_gene: TRBD2
v_gene: TRBV9
j_gene: TRBJ2-2
CDR3aa: CASSVVSGSGTGELFF
CDR3nt: TGTGCCAGCAGCGTAGTGAGCGGGAGTGGCACCGGGGAGCTGTTTTTT

abundance: .
d_gene: .
v_gene: TRBV4-2
j_gene: TRBJ2-7
CDR3aa: CASSQDPHGGPYEQYF
CDR3nt: TGTGCCAGCAGCCAAGACCCCCATGGAGGTCCCTACGAGCAGTACTTC

abundance: .
d_gene: TRBD2
v_gene: TRBV6-6
j_gene: TRBJ2-2
CDR3aa: CASSYAVTSWELFF
CDR3nt: TGTGCCAGCAGCTACGCGGTGACTAGCTGGGAGCTGTTTTTT

abundance: .
d_gene: .
v_gene: TRBV9
j_gene: TRBJ2-5
CDR3aa: CASSAVSPLGTQYF
CDR3nt: TGTGCCAGCAGCGCCGTTTCCCCCCTGGGGACCCAGTACTTC

abundance: .
d_gene: .
v_gene: TRBV5-1
j_gene: TRBJ1-2
CDR3aa: CASSRLGGPGDYGYTF
CDR3nt: TGCGCCAGCAGCCGTCTAGGAGGTCCAGGAGACTATGGCTACACCTTC

abundance: .
d_gene: .
v_gene: TRBV2
j_gene: TRBJ2-2
CDR3aa: CASSATGELFF
CDR3nt: TGTGCCAGCAGTGCGACCGGGGAGCTGTTTTTT

abundance: .
d_gene: .
v_gene: TRBV7-9
j_gene: TRBJ2-7
CDR3aa: CASSADTGYFFTYEQYF
CDR3nt: TGTGCCAGCAGCGCCGACACAGGGTACTTTTTTACCTACGAGCAGTACTTC

abundance: .
d_gene: .
v_gene: TRBV10-1
j_gene: TRBJ2-7
CDR3aa: CASSESFGLGGMQYF
CDR3nt: TGCGCCAGCAGTGAGTCGTTTGGGCTAGGGGGGATGCAGTACTTC

abundance: .
d_gene: TRBD1
v_gene: TRBV28
j_gene: TRBJ1-5
CDR3aa: CASSLSWGQVNQPQHF
CDR3nt: TGTGCCAGCAGTTTGAGTTGGGGACAGGTCAATCAGCCCCAGCATTTT

abundance: .
d_gene: .
v_gene: TRBV5-4
j_gene: TRBJ2-5
CDR3aa: CASSLAVASQETQYF
CDR3nt: TGTGCCAGCAGCCTGGCCGTGGCCAGTCAAGAGACCCAGTACTTC

abundance: .
d_gene: .
v_gene: TRBV4-2
j_gene: TRBJ2-4
CDR3aa: CASSQDWQGNNIQYF
CDR3nt: TGTGCCAGCAGCCAAGATTGGCAGGGGAACAACATTCAGTACTTC

abundance: .
d_gene: .
v_gene: TRBV19
j_gene: TRBJ2-2
CDR3aa: CASTPQFNTGELFF
CDR3nt: TGTGCCAGTACCCCCCAGTTTAACACCGGGGAGCTGTTTTTT

abundance: .
d_gene: .
v_gene: TRBV7-9
j_gene: TRBJ2-3
CDR3aa: CASSSTYREDTQYF
CDR3nt: TGTGCCAGCAGCTCGACATACAGGGAGGATACGCAGTATTTT

abundance: .
d_gene: .
v_gene: TRBV11-2
j_gene: TRBJ2-7
CDR3aa: CASSLPPGHSEQYF
CDR3nt: TGTGCCAGCAGCTTACCCCCGGGACATTCCGAGCAGTACTTC

abundance: .
d_gene: .
v_gene: TRBV2
j_gene: TRBJ1-5
CDR3aa: CASSGEGVRNQPQHF
CDR3nt: TGTGCCAGCAGTGGGGAAGGAGTTAGGAATCAGCCCCAGCATTTT

abundance: .
d_gene: .
v_gene: TRBV7-9
j_gene: TRBJ1-2
CDR3aa: CASSLTNYGYTF
CDR3nt: TGTGCCAGCAGCCTTACTAACTATGGCTACACCTTC